This T cell receptor (beta chain) was recorded in a study of blood T cell repertoires in COVID-19. This clone was seen only a few times. The CDR3 is 14 amino acids. Per germline, CDR1 MDHEN and CDR2 SYDVKM. V was pared by 7 bases and J by 8 bases, with 10 bases of the junction left unmatched. The method was immunoSEQ multiplex PCR; TCRdb's version includes in-frame clones alone and lacks a portion of them. The table records fewer than 250,000 clones, around 79% of them present only once. Sequencing used peripheral blood. This receptor was obtained from a woman aged 45-65 years with acute or convalescent COVID-19. This chain links TRBV28 with TRBJ2-1; 8 bases match TRBD2. CDR3: CASKLREGRHEQFF. DNA of the CDR3: TGTGCCAGCAAATTACGGGAGGGCAGGCATGAGCAGTTCTTC.